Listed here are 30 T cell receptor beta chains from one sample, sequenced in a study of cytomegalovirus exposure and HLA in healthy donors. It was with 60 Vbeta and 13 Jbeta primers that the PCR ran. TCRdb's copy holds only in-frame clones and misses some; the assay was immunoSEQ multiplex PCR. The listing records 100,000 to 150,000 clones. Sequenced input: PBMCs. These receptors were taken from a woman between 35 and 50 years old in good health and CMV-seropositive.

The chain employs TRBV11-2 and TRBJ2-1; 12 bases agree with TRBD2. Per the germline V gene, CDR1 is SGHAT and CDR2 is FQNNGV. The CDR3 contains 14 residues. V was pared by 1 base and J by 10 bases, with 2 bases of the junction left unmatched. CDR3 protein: CASSLGLAGDEQFF. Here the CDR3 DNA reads TGTGCCAGCAGCTTAGGACTAGCGGGAGACGAGCAGTTCTTC.

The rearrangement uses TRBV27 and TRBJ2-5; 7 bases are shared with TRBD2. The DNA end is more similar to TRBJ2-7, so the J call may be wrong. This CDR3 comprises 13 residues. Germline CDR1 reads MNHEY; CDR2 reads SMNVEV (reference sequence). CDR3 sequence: CASSPGRRHEQYF. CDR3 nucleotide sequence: TGTGCCAGCAGTCCCGGGAGGCGGCACGAGCAGTACTTC.

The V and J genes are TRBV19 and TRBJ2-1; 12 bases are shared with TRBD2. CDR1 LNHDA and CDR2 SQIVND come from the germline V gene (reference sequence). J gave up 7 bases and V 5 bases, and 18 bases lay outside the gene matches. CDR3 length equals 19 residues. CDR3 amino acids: CASSLTPGLAGGPGNEQFF. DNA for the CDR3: TGTGCCAGTAGTCTTACCCCTGGGCTAGCGGGAGGGCCTGGGAATGAGCAGTTCTTC.

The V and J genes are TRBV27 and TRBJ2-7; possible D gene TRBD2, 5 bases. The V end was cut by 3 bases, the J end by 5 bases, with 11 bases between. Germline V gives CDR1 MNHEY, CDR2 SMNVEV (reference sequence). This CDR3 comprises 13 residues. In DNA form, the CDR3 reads TGTGCCAGCAGTTTTATGGGGAGCCACGAGCAGTACTTC. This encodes CASSFMGSHEQYF.

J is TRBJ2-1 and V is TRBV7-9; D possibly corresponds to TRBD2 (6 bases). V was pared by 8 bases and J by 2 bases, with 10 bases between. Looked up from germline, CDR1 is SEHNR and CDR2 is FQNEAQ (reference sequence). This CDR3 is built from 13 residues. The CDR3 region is CASWGVPYNEQFF. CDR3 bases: TGTGCCAGCTGGGGGGTCCCCTACAATGAGCAGTTCTTC.

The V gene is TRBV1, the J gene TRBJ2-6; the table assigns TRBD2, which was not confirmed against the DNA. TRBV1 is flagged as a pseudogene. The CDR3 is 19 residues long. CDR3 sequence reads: CTSSPFKFVSQYGANVLTF. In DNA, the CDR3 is TGCACCAGCAGCCCCTTTAAGTTTGTGAGTCAATACGGGGCCAACGTCCTGACTTTC.

CDR3 DNA sequence: TGTGCCAGTAGTATTCGGGAGGGTAGGAGCAATCAGCCCCAGCATTTT. Translated: CASSIREGRSNQPQHF. The chain combines TRBV19 with TRBJ1-5; D is uncertain. CDR1 and CDR2 (germline): LNHDA, SQIVND (reference sequence). This CDR3 is 16 amino acids long. Trimming removed 3 bases from V and 1 base from J, with 13 bases in between.

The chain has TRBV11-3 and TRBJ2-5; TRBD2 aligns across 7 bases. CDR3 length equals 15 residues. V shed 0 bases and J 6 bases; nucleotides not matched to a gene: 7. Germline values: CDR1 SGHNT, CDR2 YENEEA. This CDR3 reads CASSLDTAGLKTQYF. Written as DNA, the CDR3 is TGTGCCAGCAGCTTAGACACAGCGGGATTGAAGACCCAGTACTTC. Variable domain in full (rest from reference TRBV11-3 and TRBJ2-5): EAGVVQSPRYKIIEKKQPVAFWCNPISGHNTLYWYLQNLGQGPELLIRYENEEAVDDSQLPKDRFSAERLKGVDSTLKIQPAELGDSAVYLCASSLDTAGLKTQYFGPGTRLLVL.

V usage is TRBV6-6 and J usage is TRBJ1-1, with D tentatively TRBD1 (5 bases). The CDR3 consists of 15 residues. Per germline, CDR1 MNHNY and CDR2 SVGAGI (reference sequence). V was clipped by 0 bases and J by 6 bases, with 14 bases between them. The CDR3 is CASSYSNRGTSEAFF. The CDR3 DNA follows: TGTGCCAGCAGTTACTCGAACCGGGGGACCTCTGAAGCTTTCTTT.

The CDR3 DNA reads TGCGCCAGCAGCTTGGGTGGACAGTGGGATGAGCAGTTCTTC. It yields the protein CASSLGGQWDEQFF. The rearrangement uses TRBV5-1 and TRBJ2-1, with TRBD1 as a possible D gene (6 bases). The V and J ends lost 0 bases and 8 bases respectively, with 12 bases between them. The V gene's germline CDR1 is SGHRS and CDR2 YFSETQ. CDR3 size: 14 residues. The complete variable domain, with remaining parts taken from reference TRBV5-1 and TRBJ2-1, reads KAGVTQTPRYLIKTRGQQVTLSCSPISGHRSVSWYQQTPGQGLQFLFEYFSETQRNKGNFPGRFSGRQFSNSRSEMNVSTLELGDSALYLCASSLGGQWDEQFFGPGTRLTVL.

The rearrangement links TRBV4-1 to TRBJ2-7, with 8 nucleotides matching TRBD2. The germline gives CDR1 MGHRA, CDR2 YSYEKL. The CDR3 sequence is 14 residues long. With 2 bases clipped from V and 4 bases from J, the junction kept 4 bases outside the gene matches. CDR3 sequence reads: CASSQSGRIYEQYF. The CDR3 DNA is TGCGCCAGCAGCCAAAGCGGGAGAATATACGAGCAGTACTTC.

The CDR3: CASSARARGRETQYF. In nucleotides, the CDR3 is TGTGCCAGCAGCGCCCGGGCCAGGGGGCGGGAGACCCAGTACTTC. The chain has TRBV5-4 and TRBJ2-5, with 8 bases that match TRBD1. V dropped 4 bases and J dropped 5; count of bases not matched to a gene: 10. CDR3 length equals 15 residues. CDR1 and CDR2 (germline): SGHNT, YYREEE (reference sequence).

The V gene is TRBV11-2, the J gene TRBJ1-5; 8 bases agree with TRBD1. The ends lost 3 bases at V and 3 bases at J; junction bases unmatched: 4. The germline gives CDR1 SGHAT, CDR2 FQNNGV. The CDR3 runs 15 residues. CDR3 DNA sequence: TGTGCCAGCAGCTTCGGGACAGGACTCAATCAGCCCCAGCATTTT. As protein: CASSFGTGLNQPQHF.

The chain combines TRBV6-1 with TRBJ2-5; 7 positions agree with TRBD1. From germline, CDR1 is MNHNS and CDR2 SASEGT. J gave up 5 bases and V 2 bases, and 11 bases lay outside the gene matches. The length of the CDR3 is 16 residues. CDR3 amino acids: CASSEIHDRVGETQYF. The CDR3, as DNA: TGTGCCAGCAGTGAAATCCACGACAGGGTAGGGGAGACCCAGTACTTC.

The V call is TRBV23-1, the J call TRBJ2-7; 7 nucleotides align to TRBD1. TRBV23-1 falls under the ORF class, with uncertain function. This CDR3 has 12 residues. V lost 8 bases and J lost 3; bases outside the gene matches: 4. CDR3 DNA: TGCGCCAGCCACAGGGGAAACTACGAGCAGTACTTC. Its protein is CASHRGNYEQYF.

The CDR3 bases are TGTGCCAGTAGTATCTACAGGGCTAACTATGGCTACACCTTC. Its protein product is CASSIYRANYGYTF. This chain uses TRBV19 with TRBJ1-2; a possible D gene is TRBD1 (6 bases). The CDR3 contains 14 residues. Germline values: CDR1 LNHDA, CDR2 SQIVND (reference sequence). Trimming removed 3 bases from V and 0 bases from J, with 8 bases in between.

CDR3 loop: CASSPLAGGDEQYF. CDR3 in DNA: TGTGCCAGCAGCCCATTGGCGGGAGGGGACGAGCAGTACTTC. The chain combines TRBV9 with TRBJ2-7, with 9 positions matching TRBD2. Germline CDR1 is SGDLS and CDR2 is YYNGEE. This CDR3 has 14 amino acids. V lost 4 bases, J lost 5 bases, and 7 bases stayed unmatched.

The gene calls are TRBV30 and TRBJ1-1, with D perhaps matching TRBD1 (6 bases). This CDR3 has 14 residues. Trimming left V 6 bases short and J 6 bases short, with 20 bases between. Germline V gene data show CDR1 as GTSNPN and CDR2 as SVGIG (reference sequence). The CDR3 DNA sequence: TGTGCCTGCCGTGAGCGTAGGGGGGGCCCTGAAGCTTTCTTT. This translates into CACRERRGGPEAFF.

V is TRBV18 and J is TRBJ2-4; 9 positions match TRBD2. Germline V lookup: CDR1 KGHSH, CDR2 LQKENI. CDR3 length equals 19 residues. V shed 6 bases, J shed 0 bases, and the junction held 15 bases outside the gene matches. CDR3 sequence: CASSPLPSGKGLAKNIQYF. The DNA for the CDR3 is TGTGCCAGCTCCCCCCTTCCTAGCGGGAAGGGATTAGCCAAAAACATTCAGTACTTC.

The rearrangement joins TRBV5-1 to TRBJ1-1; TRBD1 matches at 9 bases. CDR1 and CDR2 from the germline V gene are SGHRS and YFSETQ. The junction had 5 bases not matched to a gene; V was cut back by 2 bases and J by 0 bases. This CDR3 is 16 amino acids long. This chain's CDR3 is CASSFGQGKLNTEAFF. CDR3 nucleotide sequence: TGCGCCAGCAGCTTCGGACAGGGGAAATTGAACACTGAAGCTTTCTTT.

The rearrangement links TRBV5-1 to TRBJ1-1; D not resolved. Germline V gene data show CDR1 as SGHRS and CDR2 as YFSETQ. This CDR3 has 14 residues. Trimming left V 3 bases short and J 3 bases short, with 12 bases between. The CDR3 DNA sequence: TGCGCCAGCAGCTCCCTGAGCGGGGACACTGAAGCTTTCTTT. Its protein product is CASSSLSGDTEAFF.

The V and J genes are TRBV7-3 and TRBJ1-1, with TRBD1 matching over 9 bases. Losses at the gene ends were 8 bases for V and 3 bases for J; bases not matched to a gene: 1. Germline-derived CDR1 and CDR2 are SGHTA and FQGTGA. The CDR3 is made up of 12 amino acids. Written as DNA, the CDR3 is TGTGCCAGCGGGGACAGGGACACTGAAGCTTTCTTT. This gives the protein CASGDRDTEAFF. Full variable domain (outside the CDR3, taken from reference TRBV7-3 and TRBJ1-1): GAGVSQTPSNKVTEKGKYVELRCDPISGHTALYWYRQSLGQGPEFLIYFQGTGAADDSGLPNDRFFAVRPEGSVSTLKIQRTERGDSAVYLCASGDRDTEAFFGQGTRLTVV.

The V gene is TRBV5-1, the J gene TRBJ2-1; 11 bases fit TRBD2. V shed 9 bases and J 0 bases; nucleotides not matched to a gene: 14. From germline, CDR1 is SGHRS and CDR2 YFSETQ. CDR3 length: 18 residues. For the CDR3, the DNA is TGCGCCACCGGAGGGGGGACTAGCGGCTTATGCTCCTACAATGAGCAGTTCTTC. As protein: CATGGGTSGLCSYNEQFF.

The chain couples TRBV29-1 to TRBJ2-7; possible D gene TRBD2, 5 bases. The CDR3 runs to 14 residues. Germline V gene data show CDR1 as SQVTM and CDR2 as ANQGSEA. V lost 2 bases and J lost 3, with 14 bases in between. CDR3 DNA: TGCAGCGTTGAACTGGGAGAGGAAGGCTACGAGCAGTACTTC. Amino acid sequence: CSVELGEEGYEQYF.

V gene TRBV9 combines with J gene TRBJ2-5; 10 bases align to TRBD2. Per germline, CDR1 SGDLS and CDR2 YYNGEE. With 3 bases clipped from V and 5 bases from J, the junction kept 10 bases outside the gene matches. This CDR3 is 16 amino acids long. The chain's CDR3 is CASSAGGLARGETQYF. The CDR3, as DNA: TGTGCCAGCAGCGCGGGGGGACTAGCGAGGGGGGAGACCCAGTACTTC.

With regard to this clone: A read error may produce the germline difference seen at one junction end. CDR3: CASSPLRTGNAGELFF. The CDR3 coding sequence is TGTGCCAGCTCACCCCTTCGGACAGGGAACGCCGGGGAGCTGTTTTTT. This chain links TRBV18 with TRBJ2-2; 8 bases map to TRBD1. Germline values: CDR1 KGHSH, CDR2 LQKENI. This CDR3 region has 16 residues.

CDR3 coding DNA: TGTGCCAGTAGTCATCCAGGAACTTTCTCTGGAAACACCATATATTTT. Its translation: CASSHPGTFSGNTIYF. The chain couples TRBV19 to TRBJ1-3; D gene unclear. Looked up from germline, CDR1 is LNHDA and CDR2 is SQIVND (reference sequence). This CDR3 region has 16 residues. Between the trimmed V and J ends, which lost 5 bases and 0 bases, there was a span of 14 bases.

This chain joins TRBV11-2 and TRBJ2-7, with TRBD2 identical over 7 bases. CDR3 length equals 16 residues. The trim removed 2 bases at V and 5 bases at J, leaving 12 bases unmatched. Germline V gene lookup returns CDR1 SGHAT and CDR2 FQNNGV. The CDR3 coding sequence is TGTGCCAGCAGCTTAAGGGCCCGGGGAGGGAACCACGAGCAGTACTTC. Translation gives CASSLRARGGNHEQYF.

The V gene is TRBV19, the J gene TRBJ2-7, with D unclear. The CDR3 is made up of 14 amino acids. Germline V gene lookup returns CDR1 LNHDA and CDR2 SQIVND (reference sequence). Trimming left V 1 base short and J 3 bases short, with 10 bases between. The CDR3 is CASSIGQIHYEQYF. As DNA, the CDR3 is TGTGCCAGTAGTATAGGGCAGATACACTACGAGCAGTACTTC.

The CDR3 DNA follows: TGTGCCAGCAGCCTCGACAGGGGGAACGACGAGCAGTACTTC. It is translated as CASSLDRGNDEQYF. This chain uses TRBV16 with TRBJ2-7, with TRBD1 matching 9 bases. With V trimmed by 4 bases and J by 5 bases, 6 bases remained unmatched. The germline V gene encodes CDR1 KGHSY and CDR2 FQNENV. The CDR3 has 14 residues.